One sample yielded the 8 T cell receptor beta chains listed below, sequenced in a study of shared clonotypes between healthy human individuals. Profiling relied on immunoSEQ multiplex PCR, and the TCRdb table lists in-frame clones only, not all of them. The data hold 2.3 million or so clones, with roughly 93% observed a single time. Sequencing was carried out using naive CD4+ T cells from PBMCs. The subset: CD45RA+ positively selected. The receptors here all came from a man aged 18-30 years in good health. Some clones in this sample may be carry-over from other donors' samples.

The gene calls are TRBV30 and TRBJ1-5; 7 bases map to TRBD1. The CDR3 consists of 15 residues. Germline CDR1 GTSNPN, CDR2 SVGIG (reference sequence). V shed 2 bases, J shed 10 bases, and the junction held 14 bases outside the gene matches. CDR3 region: CAWSPRGGGRKPQHF. In DNA form, the CDR3 reads TGTGCCTGGAGTCCCCGAGGAGGGGGCCGTAAACCCCAGCATTTT.

CDR3: CASSWYGRAYEQYF. CDR3 DNA: TGTGCCAGCAGTTGGTACGGCAGGGCCTACGAGCAGTACTTC. The chain recombines TRBV28 with TRBJ2-7; perhaps TRBD1 as D (5 bases). This CDR3 has 14 amino acids. Per germline, CDR1 MDHEN and CDR2 SYDVKM. V lost 4 bases, J lost 2 bases, and 12 bases lay in between.

This sequence joins TRBV7-3 and TRBJ2-3; D is unresolved. The V gene lost 9 bases and the J gene lost 5 bases, with 15 bases spanning the gap. Germline CDR1 SGHTA, CDR2 FQGTGA. This CDR3 comprises 13 residues. The CDR3 sequence is CASRRGVGDTQYF. CDR3 DNA sequence: TGTGCCAGTCGGCGCGGTGTTGGAGATACGCAGTATTTT.

The J gene is TRBJ2-2, the V gene TRBV28; 8 nucleotides match TRBD1. CDR1 and CDR2 from the germline V gene are MDHEN and SYDVKM. The CDR3 spans 17 residues. The V gene end was trimmed by 6 bases and the J gene end by 5 bases; junction bases not matched to a gene: 14. The CDR3 protein is CASRQLPRGRFTGELFF. As DNA, the CDR3 is TGTGCCAGCAGACAACTCCCCAGGGGGCGATTTACCGGGGAGCTGTTTTTT. Full variable domain (missing parts from reference TRBV28 and TRBJ2-2): DVKVTQSSRYLVKRTGEKVFLECVQDMDHENMFWYRQDPGLGLRLIYFSYDVKMKEKGDIPEGYSVSREKKERFSLILESASTNQTSMYLCASRQLPRGRFTGELFFGEGSRLTVL.

The V and J genes are TRBV7-7 and TRBJ2-2; D not certain. The CDR3 runs 16 residues. Germline lookup yields CDR1 SSHAT and CDR2 FNYEAQ (reference sequence). Deletions cut 0 bases from V and 0 bases from J, with 8 bases between. CDR3 region: CASSLAGSANTGELFF. The DNA for the CDR3 is TGTGCCAGCAGCTTAGCGGGCTCGGCGAACACCGGGGAGCTGTTTTTT.

The V and J genes are TRBV27 and TRBJ2-5; 14 bases align to TRBD2. Germline CDR1 MNHEY, CDR2 SMNVEV (reference sequence). CDR3 size: 18 residues. After removal of 4 bases from V and 5 bases from J, the junction contained 12 bases not matched to a gene. The CDR3 protein is CASSSPGLAGGRGETQYF. The CDR3 DNA sequence: TGTGCCAGCAGTTCCCCCGGACTAGCGGGAGGCCGGGGGGAGACCCAGTACTTC.

The chain recombines TRBV2 with TRBJ2-2; D is unclear. This CDR3 contains 14 residues. Germline-derived CDR1 and CDR2 are SNHLY and FYNNEI. The V gene lost 6 bases and the J gene lost 5 bases, with 13 bases spanning the gap. This chain's CDR3 is CASSLPRPTGELFF. For the CDR3, the DNA is TGTGCCAGCAGCTTGCCAAGACCTACCGGGGAGCTGTTTTTT.

This chain links TRBV5-1 with TRBJ2-7, with D possibly called TRBD1 or TRBD2 (5 bases each). V gave up 3 bases and J gave up 0 bases, with 7 bases separating them. CDR1 is SGHRS and CDR2 is YFSETQ in the germline V gene. CDR3 length: 13 residues. Here the CDR3 DNA reads TGCGCCAGCAGCTGGGGGTACTCCTACGAGCAGTACTTC. It specifies CASSWGYSYEQYF.